Shown below are 12 T cell receptor beta chains from a single sample sequenced in a study of technical replicates of blood from several donors. The repertoire was sequenced with immunoSEQ multiplex PCR; TCRdb's copy has only in-frame clones and lacks some. The sample carries some 47,000 clones, approximately 90% recorded once. Sequenced: PBMCs. These receptors came from a human donor in good health. Some clones in this sample may be carry-over from other donors' samples.

The chain has TRBV7-9 and TRBJ2-7, with D possibly matching TRBD2 (5 bases). This CDR3 is built from 16 residues. Germline V gene lookup returns CDR1 SEHNR and CDR2 FQNEAQ (reference sequence). Trimming stripped 1 base from V and 3 bases from J, with 16 bases between. The CDR3 sequence is CASSLGLGILRYEQYF. For the CDR3, the DNA is TGTGCCAGCAGCTTAGGGCTCGGGATACTCCGCTACGAGCAGTACTTC. Together with reference TRBV7-9 and TRBJ2-7, the CDR3 gives the full variable domain: DTGVSQNPRHKITKRGQNVTFRCDPISEHNRLYWYRQTLGQGPEFLTYFQNEAQLEKSRLLSDRFSAERPKGSFSTLEIQRTEQGDSAMYLCASSLGLGILRYEQYFGPGTRLTVT.

This clone was found once. V gene TRBV19 combines with J gene TRBJ2-6; D not resolved. Trimming took off 3 bases at V and 4 bases at J, with 4 bases between the two ends. CDR3 length: 13 residues. Germline V gives CDR1 LNHDA, CDR2 SQIVND (reference sequence). CDR3 region: CASSIGGANVLTF. The DNA of the CDR3 is TGTGCCAGTAGTATTGGCGGGGCCAACGTCCTGACTTTC.

This clone was recorded once. This rearrangement joins TRBV11-3 to TRBJ2-7; 8 positions match TRBD1. Per germline, CDR1 SGHNT and CDR2 YENEEA. The CDR3 consists of 13 residues. After removal of 4 bases from V and 5 bases from J, the junction contained 4 bases not matched to a gene. The CDR3 sequence: CASSSGQGDEQYF. The CDR3 bases are TGTGCCAGCAGCTCTGGACAGGGTGACGAGCAGTACTTC.

This sequence joins TRBV29-1 and TRBJ1-2; D perhaps matches TRBD1 (6 bases). CDR1 is SQVTM and CDR2 is ANQGSEA in the germline V gene. The V end was cut by 1 base, the J end by 0 bases, with 12 bases between. The CDR3 runs 15 residues. The CDR3, as DNA: TGCAGCGTTGAAGGGGTGGGGGCCTCTAACTATGGCTACACCTTC. Translated: CSVEGVGASNYGYTF.

The chain combines TRBV4-1 with TRBJ1-2; the match to TRBD1 covers 9 bases. V trimming: 4 bases; J trimming: 4 bases; junction bases outside the gene matches: 16. Germline CDR1 is MGHRA and CDR2 is YSYEKL. This CDR3 contains 18 residues. CDR3 sequence (DNA): TGCGCCAGCAGCCGCGTCCCGGGACAGGGAAGAACCTCCTATGGCTACACCTTC. Its translation is CASSRVPGQGRTSYGYTF.

CDR3 nucleotides: TGTGCCATCAGTGAGTCACAGCCCAATCAGCCCCAGCATTTT. It yields the protein CAISESQPNQPQHF. The chain combines TRBV10-3 with TRBJ1-5; D is ambiguous. Trimming pared 0 bases from V and 3 bases from J, leaving 6 bases between. The CDR3 totals 14 residues. Germline CDR1 is ENHRY and CDR2 is SYGVKD.

This clone was picked up a small number of times. The J gene is TRBJ2-7, the V gene TRBV4-2, with 7 bases identical to TRBD1. Germline-derived CDR1 and CDR2 are LGHNA and YNFKEQ. The V and J ends lost 2 bases and 1 base, in that order; junction bases with no gene match: 5. CDR3 size: 15 residues. The CDR3 spells CASSQQGEGSYEQYF. Written as DNA, the CDR3 is TGTGCCAGCAGCCAACAGGGGGAAGGGTCCTACGAGCAGTACTTC.

V usage is TRBV9 and J usage is TRBJ2-5, with 8 bases lining up with TRBD2. V was clipped by 3 bases and J by 5 bases; unmatched bases: 6. Germline-derived CDR1 and CDR2 are SGDLS and YYNGEE. This CDR3 comprises 14 residues. CDR3 residues: CASSGTGGPETQYF. The DNA of the CDR3 is TGTGCCAGCAGCGGAACGGGGGGGCCCGAGACCCAGTACTTC.

The chain recombines TRBV6-1 with TRBJ2-3; D might be TRBD1 (6 bases). The CDR3 totals 15 residues. Germline CDR1 and CDR2: MNHNS and SASEGT. V was shortened by 2 bases and J by 6 bases, with 15 bases between the two germline ends. The CDR3 loop reads CASSEKGEPPDTQYF. Written as DNA, the CDR3 is TGTGCCAGCAGTGAAAAGGGGGAGCCCCCGGATACGCAGTATTTT.

V usage is TRBV6-1 and J usage is TRBJ1-5; D gene ambiguous. Germline CDR1 reads MNHNS; CDR2 reads SASEGT. This CDR3 spans 11 amino acids. V was cut by 4 bases and J by 14 bases, with 12 bases left in between. The CDR3 DNA is TGTGCCAGCAGTGGGACTTTCTCAGAGCATTTT. Its translation is CASSGTFSEHF.

This clone came up once. The V call is TRBV10-2, the J call TRBJ2-7; 7 bases are a match to TRBD2. CDR1 and CDR2 from the germline V gene are WSHSY and SAAADI. V gave up 6 bases and J gave up 6 bases; unmatched junction bases: 11. The CDR3 is 14 amino acids. DNA for the CDR3: TGCGCCAGCAGCGCCTCGGGGAGGGCGGGCGAGCAGTACTTC. Residues: CASSASGRAGEQYF.

This rearrangement joins TRBV25-1 to TRBJ2-3; TRBD2 matches 10 bases. There are 17 residues in the CDR3. The J segment lost 3 bases and the V segment lost 2 bases, leaving 8 bases of the junction unmatched. In germline, CDR1 is MGHDK, CDR2 SYGVNS. CDR3 region: CASSEALGAGGTDTQYF. The CDR3 DNA reads as TGTGCCAGCAGTGAAGCGTTGGGAGCGGGAGGGACAGATACGCAGTATTTT.